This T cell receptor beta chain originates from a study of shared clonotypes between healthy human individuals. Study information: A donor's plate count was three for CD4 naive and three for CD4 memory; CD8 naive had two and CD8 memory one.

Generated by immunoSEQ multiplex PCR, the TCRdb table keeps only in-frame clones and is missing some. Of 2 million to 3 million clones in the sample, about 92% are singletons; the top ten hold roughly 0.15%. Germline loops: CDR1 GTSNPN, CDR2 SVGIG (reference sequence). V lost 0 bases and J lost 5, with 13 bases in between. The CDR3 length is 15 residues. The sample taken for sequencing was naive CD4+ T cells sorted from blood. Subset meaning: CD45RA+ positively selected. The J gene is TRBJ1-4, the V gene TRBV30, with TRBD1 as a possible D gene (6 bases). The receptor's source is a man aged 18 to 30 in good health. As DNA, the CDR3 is TGTGCCTGGAGTGTCTCGACAGGAGGGAATGAAAAACTGTTTTTT. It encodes CAWSVSTGGNEKLFF.